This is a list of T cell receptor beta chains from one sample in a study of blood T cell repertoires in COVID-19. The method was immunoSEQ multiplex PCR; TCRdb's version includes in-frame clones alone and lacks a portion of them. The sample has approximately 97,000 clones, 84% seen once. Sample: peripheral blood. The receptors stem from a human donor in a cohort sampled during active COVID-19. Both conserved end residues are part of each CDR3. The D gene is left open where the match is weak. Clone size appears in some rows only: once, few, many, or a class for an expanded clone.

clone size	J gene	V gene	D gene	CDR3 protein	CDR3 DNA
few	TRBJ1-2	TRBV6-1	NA	CASSEWTDNYGYTF	TGTGCCAGCAGTGAGTGGACAGATAACTATGGCTACACCTTC
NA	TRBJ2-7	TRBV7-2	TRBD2	CASSLAGTRMGHEQYF	TGTGCCAGCAGCTTAGCGGGGACTAGGATGGGCCACGAGCAGTACTTC
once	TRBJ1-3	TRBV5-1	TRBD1	CASSLPGTGASGNTIYF	TGCGCCAGCAGCTTGCCCGGGACAGGGGCTTCTGGAAACACCATATATTTT
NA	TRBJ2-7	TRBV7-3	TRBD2	CASSARAGAYEQYF	TGTGCCAGCAGCGCGCGGGCGGGGGCCTACGAGCAGTACTTC
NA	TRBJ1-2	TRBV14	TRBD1	CASSQQTGFYYGYTF	TGTGCCAGCAGCCAGCAGACAGGGTTCTACTATGGCTACACCTTC
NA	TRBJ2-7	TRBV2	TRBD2	CAKGPSGGAREQYF	TGTGCCAAGGGTCCTAGCGGGGGGGCCAGGGAGCAGTACTTC
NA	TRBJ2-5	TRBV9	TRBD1	CASSDRGSETQYF	TGTGCCAGCAGTGACAGGGGAAGTGAGACCCAGTACTTC
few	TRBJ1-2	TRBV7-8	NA	CASSLAYISRNYGYTF	TGTGCCAGCAGCTTAGCATACATCTCTAGGAACTATGGCTACACCTTC
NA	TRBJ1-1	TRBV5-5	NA	CASSFQGTLMNTEAFF	TGTGCCAGCAGCTTCCAGGGGACCCTAATGAACACTGAAGCTTTCTTT
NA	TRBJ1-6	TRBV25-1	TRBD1	CASSDPGQGHSPLHF	TGTGCCAGCAGTGACCCGGGACAGGGTCATTCACCCCTCCACTTT
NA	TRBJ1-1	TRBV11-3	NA	CASSLGERTEAFF	TGTGCCAGCAGCTTAGGGGAGAGGACTGAAGCTTTCTTT
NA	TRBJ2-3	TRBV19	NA	CASSIDSQLGLAQYF	TGTGCCAGTAGTATTGACAGCCAGTTAGGTTTGGCGCAGTATTTT
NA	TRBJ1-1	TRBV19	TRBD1	CASSLSLDRGLGGNTEAFF	TGTGCCAGTAGCCTGAGTTTGGACAGGGGCCTGGGAGGGAACACTGAAGCTTTCTTT
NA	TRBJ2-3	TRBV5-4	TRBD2	CASSPSGLAGKNTQYF	TGTGCCAGCAGCCCATCGGGACTAGCGGGGAAAAATACGCAGTATTTT
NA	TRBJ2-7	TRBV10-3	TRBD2	CAISDDGGAYEQYF	TGTGCCATCAGTGACGACGGGGGGGCCTACGAGCAGTACTTC
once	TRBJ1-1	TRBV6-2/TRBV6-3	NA	CASSSSLPTEAFF	TGTGCCAGCAGTTCGAGTCTGCCCACTGAAGCTTTCTTT
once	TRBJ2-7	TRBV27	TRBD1	CASSFGRQGADYEQYF	TGTGCCAGCAGTTTTGGTAGGCAGGGGGCGGACTACGAGCAGTACTTC
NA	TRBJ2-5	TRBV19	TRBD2	CASSMGLNLETQYF	TGTGCCAGTAGTATGGGACTAAACCTAGAGACCCAGTACTTC
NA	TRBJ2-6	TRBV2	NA	CASSEGRAGANVLTF	TGTGCCAGCAGTGAAGGGAGGGCTGGGGCCAACGTCCTGACTTTC
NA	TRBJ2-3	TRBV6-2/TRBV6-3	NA	CASSYSGSLRADTQYF	TGTGCCAGCAGTTACTCAGGCAGCCTACGGGCAGATACGCAGTATTTT
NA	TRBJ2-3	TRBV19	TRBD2	CASSGYAGGADTQYF	TGTGCCAGTAGTGGGTATGCGGGGGGGGCAGATACGCAGTATTTT
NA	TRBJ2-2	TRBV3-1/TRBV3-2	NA	CASSQGWTANTGELFF	TGTGCCAGCAGCCAGGGTTGGACAGCCAACACCGGGGAGCTGTTTTTT
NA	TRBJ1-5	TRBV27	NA	CASSKDRLQPQHF	TGTGCCAGCAGTAAAGACAGGCTACAGCCCCAGCATTTT
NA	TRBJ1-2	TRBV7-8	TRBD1	CASSSDRGRGNYGYTF	TGTGCCAGCAGCTCAGACAGGGGGCGGGGGAACTATGGCTACACCTTC
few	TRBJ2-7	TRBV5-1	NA	CASSLGPTRTYEQYF	TGCGCCAGCAGCTTGGGCCCTACTAGAACCTACGAGCAGTACTTC
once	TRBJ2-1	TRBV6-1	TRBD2	CASSELWRGEQFF	TGTGCCAGCAGTGAGTTGTGGCGGGGGGAGCAGTTCTTC
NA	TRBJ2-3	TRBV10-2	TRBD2	CASRSLAGGWADTQYF	TGCGCCAGCAGAAGCCTAGCGGGGGGATGGGCAGATACGCAGTATTTT
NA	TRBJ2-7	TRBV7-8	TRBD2	CASSSSLAGGNYEQYF	TGTGCCAGCAGCTCATCCCTAGCGGGGGGGAACTACGAGCAGTACTTC
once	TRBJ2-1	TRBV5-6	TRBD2	CASSRGLAGVSGQFF	TGTGCCAGCAGCCGGGGACTAGCGGGGGTGTCAGGGCAGTTCTTC
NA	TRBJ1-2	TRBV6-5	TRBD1	CASSTGQGAPGYTF	TGTGCCAGCAGTACCGGACAGGGGGCGCCGGGCTACACCTTC
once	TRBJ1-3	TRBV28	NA	CASSAGGARGNTIYF	TGTGCCAGCAGCGCAGGCGGGGCGCGTGGAAACACCATATATTTT
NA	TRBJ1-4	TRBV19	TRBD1	CASSIGTGTNEKLFF	TGTGCCAGTAGTATTGGGACAGGCACGAATGAAAAACTGTTTTTT
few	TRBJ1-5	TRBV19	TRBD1	CASTTGGAGQPQHF	TGTGCCAGTACAACAGGGGGCGCGGGTCAGCCCCAGCATTTT
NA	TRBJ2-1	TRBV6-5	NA	CASSRGGSYNEQFF	TGTGCCAGCAGCAGAGGGGGATCCTACAATGAGCAGTTCTTC
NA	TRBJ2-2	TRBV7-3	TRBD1	CASQDREVTGELFF	TGTGCCAGCCAGGACAGGGAGGTCACCGGGGAGCTGTTTTTT
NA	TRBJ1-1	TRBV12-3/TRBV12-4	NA	CASSPFSAEAFF	TGTGCCAGCAGCCCCTTTAGCGCTGAAGCTTTCTTT
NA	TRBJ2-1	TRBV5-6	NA	CASSLAGEQFF	TGTGCCAGCAGCTTGGCCGGTGAGCAGTTCTTC
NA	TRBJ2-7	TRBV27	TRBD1	CASSLQGALNEQYF	TGTGCCAGCAGTTTACAGGGGGCCCTGAACGAGCAGTACTTC
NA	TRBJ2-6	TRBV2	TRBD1	CASSLDRGLGANVLTF	TGTGCCAGCAGTCTTGACAGGGGGCTTGGGGCCAACGTCCTGACTTTC
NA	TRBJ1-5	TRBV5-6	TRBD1	CASSRTGDYQPQHF	TGTGCCAGCAGCAGAACAGGGGACTATCAGCCCCAGCATTTT
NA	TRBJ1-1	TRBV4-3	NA	CASSLPRNTYTEAFF	TGCGCCAGCAGCCTCCCGAGGAACACCTACACTGAAGCTTTCTTT
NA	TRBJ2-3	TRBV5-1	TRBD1	CASRRGGSETDTQYF	TGCGCCAGCAGAAGAGGGGGCTCCGAAACAGATACGCAGTATTTT
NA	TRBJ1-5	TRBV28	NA	CASSFAGTTQPQHF	TGTGCCAGCAGTTTTGCGGGGACCACCCAGCCCCAGCATTTT
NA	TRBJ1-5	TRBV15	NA	CATSRDSTVPGQPQHF	TGTGCCACCAGCAGAGATTCCACAGTTCCAGGCCAGCCCCAGCATTTT
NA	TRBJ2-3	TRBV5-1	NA	CASSLVLGPAGPDTQYF	TGCGCCAGCAGCTTGGTACTTGGACCCGCGGGCCCAGATACGCAGTATTTT
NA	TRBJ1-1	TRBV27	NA	CASSGFSAGNTEAFF	TGTGCCAGCAGTGGTTTCAGCGCGGGGAACACTGAAGCTTTCTTT
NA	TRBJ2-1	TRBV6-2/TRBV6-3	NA	CASSLLGQLSYNEQFF	TGTGCCAGCAGCCTACTGGGACAACTCTCCTACAATGAGCAGTTCTTC
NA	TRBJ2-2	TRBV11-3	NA	CASSQQGLPGELFF	TGTGCCAGCAGCCAACAGGGTTTACCCGGGGAGCTGTTTTTT
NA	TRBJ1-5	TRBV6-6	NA	CASSYSEGQPQHF	TGTGCCAGCAGTTACAGCGAGGGACAGCCCCAGCATTTT
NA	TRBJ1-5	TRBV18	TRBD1	CASSRTGGGYSNQPQHF	TGTGCCAGCTCACGGACAGGGGGCGGATATAGCAATCAGCCCCAGCATTTT
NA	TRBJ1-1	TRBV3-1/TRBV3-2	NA	CASSQDVWNTEAFF	TGTGCCAGCAGCCAAGACGTATGGAACACTGAAGCTTTCTTT
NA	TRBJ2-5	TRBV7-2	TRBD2	CASSLGAGGKSETQYF	TGTGCCAGCAGCTTAGGAGCGGGGGGGAAGTCTGAGACCCAGTACTTC
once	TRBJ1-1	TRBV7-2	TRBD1	CASSSHGTANTEAFF	TGTGCCAGCAGCTCACACGGGACAGCGAACACTGAAGCTTTCTTT
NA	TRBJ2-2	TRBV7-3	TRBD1	CASSFSGTGGALNTGELFF	TGTGCCAGCAGCTTTAGCGGGACAGGGGGCGCCTTGAACACCGGGGAGCTGTTTTTT
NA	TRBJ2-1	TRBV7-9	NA	CASSLAETSYNEQFF	TGTGCCAGCAGCTTAGCTGAGACTAGCTACAATGAGCAGTTCTTC
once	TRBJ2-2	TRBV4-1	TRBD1	CASREGRGRGPSNTGELFF	TGCGCCAGCAGAGAAGGCAGGGGGCGCGGCCCTTCGAACACCGGGGAGCTGTTTTTT
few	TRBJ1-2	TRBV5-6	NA	CASSLGRGSVGYTF	TGTGCCAGCAGCTTGGGGCGGGGTTCAGTTGGCTACACCTTC
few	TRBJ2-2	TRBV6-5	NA	CASSYFVGGNTGELFF	TGTGCCAGCAGTTACTTCGTGGGGGGAAACACCGGGGAGCTGTTTTTT
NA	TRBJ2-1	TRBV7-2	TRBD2	CASSLEGTSGEREQFF	TGTGCCAGCAGCTTAGAGGGGACTAGCGGGGAGCGTGAGCAGTTCTTC
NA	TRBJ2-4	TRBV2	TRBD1	CASSAHPTGTKNIQYF	TGTGCCAGCAGTGCCCACCCGACAGGGACCAAAAACATTCAGTACTTC